This T cell receptor (beta chain) was documented in a study of blood T cell repertoires in COVID-19. Across the whole study: Spain, Italy and the United States supplied samples that represented acute and convalescent COVID-19.

The CDR3 spans 14 residues. The V end was cut by 2 bases, the J end by 5 bases, with 13 bases between. CDR1 and CDR2 from the germline V gene are LNHDA and SQIVND (reference sequence). Original analysis: Using reference gene primer amplification, nucleated cell counts were estimated. Measured with immunoSEQ multiplex PCR; TCRdb has only the in-frame clones, and not every one. V, J and clone size were drawn from that table, and D and trimming were deduced from the DNA. The sample carries roughly 160,000 clones, 88% recorded once. The sequenced sample was peripheral blood. This clonotype originated in a man aged 55 to 69 with acute or convalescent COVID-19. The rearrangement links TRBV19 to TRBJ2-7; tentatively, D is TRBD1 (6 bases). In DNA form, the CDR3 reads TGTGCCAGTAGTATACAGGGGTCTTCCAACGAGCAGTACTTC. This codes for CASSIQGSSNEQYF.